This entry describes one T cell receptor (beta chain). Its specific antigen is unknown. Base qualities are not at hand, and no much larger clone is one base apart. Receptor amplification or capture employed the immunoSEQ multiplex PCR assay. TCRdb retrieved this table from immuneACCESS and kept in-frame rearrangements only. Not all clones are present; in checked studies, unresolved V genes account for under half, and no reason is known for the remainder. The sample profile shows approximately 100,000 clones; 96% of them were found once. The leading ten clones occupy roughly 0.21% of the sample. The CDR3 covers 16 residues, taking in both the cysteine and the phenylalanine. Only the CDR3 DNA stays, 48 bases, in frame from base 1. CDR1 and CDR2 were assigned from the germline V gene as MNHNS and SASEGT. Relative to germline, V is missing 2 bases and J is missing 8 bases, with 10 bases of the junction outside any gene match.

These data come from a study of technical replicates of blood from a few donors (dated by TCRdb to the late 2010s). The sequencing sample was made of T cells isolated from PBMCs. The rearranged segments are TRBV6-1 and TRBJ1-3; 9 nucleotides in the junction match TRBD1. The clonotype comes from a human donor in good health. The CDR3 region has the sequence CASSETGGAVLDTIYF. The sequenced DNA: TGTGCCAGCAGTGAAACAGGGGGCGCGGTGTTAGACACCATATATTTT.